A selection of T cell receptor beta chains follows, all from one sample in a study of T cells after yellow fever vaccination. TCRdb reanalysed the 5' RACE reads using MiXCR and keeps one entry per CDR3 protein. The data contain approximately 550,000 distinct CDR3 sequences, 15% to 20% of them singletons. Material: PBMCs, obtained 15 days after the yellow fever booster vaccination. Receptors originate from a young man who received the YFV17D yellow fever vaccine. Each CDR3 is given with its conserved first and last residue. Rows may omit the clone size; those that give it use once, few, many or a size class.

cdr3_length	j_call	clone_size	v_call	cdr3_aa
15	TRBJ2-1	NA	TRBV3-1	CASSQDWLARDEQFF
15	TRBJ2-2	NA	TRBV12-3/TRBV12-4	CASSPTTTFEGELFF
15	TRBJ2-6	NA	TRBV5-1	CASSLAVAGANVLTF
14	TRBJ1-4	few	TRBV5-6	CASSLRGSGEKLFF
14	TRBJ2-6	NA	TRBV5-1	CASYQGGGANVLTF
18	TRBJ2-5	few	TRBV20-1	CSARKPGLAGGGSETQYF
12	TRBJ1-6	few	TRBV18	CASSPQGLPLHF
14	TRBJ1-1	NA	TRBV19	CASSIAGPGTEAFF
14	TRBJ2-3	NA	TRBV25-1	CASSELGGGDTQYF
14	TRBJ2-5	few	TRBV28	CASSLSGRRETQYF
15	TRBJ1-3	NA	TRBV7-2	CASSLRGGAGNTIYF
12	TRBJ2-7	few	TRBV20-1	CSARGTAREQYF
17	TRBJ2-1	NA	TRBV30	CAWSVTRGASGRKEQFF
15	TRBJ2-1	NA	TRBV6-2/TRBV6-3	CARLCSGRVGNEQFF
13	TRBJ2-1	NA	TRBV2	CASSDYTDNEQFF
14	TRBJ1-4	few	TRBV5-1	CASSLYAANEKLFF
12	TRBJ2-3	NA	TRBV29-1	CSVEQSTDTQYF
14	TRBJ2-5	NA	TRBV7-2	CASSIAGGKETQYF
8	TRBJ2-1	NA	TRBV29-1	CSVGEQFF
18	TRBJ2-1	many	TRBV14	CASSHRTSGRVGYNEQFF
16	TRBJ2-1	few	TRBV6-5	CASSQKTSGIYNEQFF
14	TRBJ2-7	few	TRBV6-1	CASSDPGQAYEQYF
17	TRBJ2-6	NA	TRBV4-3	CASSQGGPNLGANVLTF
11	TRBJ2-7	NA	TRBV12-3/TRBV12-4	CASSEGLQQYF
16	TRBJ2-5	few	TRBV27	CASRPEWTLLGETQYF
16	TRBJ2-5	NA	TRBV5-1	CASTLEGAIAAETQYF
17	TRBJ2-1	few	TRBV14	CASSQMTSGPRRHEQFF
15	TRBJ2-2	NA	TRBV7-6	CASSPSWGGPGELFF
14	TRBJ2-2	NA	TRBV20-1	CSARGGSNTGELFF
10	TRBJ2-5	many	TRBV20-1	CSASGETQYF
15	TRBJ2-7	NA	TRBV28	CASSLLGRNTYEQYF
20	TRBJ2-7	NA	TRBV7-6	CASSRDVTGQSGRWNYEQYF
16	TRBJ2-1	NA	TRBV6-1	CASSQLDRGPYNEQFF